The 13 T cell receptor beta chains below come from one sample, sequenced in a study of T-cell reconstitution after alpha-beta-depleted transplantation in children. Preparing the TCRbeta library involved the use of unique molecular identifiers. TCRdb re-analysed the PCR reads in MiXCR, keeping a single row per CDR3 protein. The repertoire has 700,000 or so distinct CDR3 sequences, around 13% of them found once; the top ten carry 0.79%. Sequences were derived from PBMCs, sampled before TCRalphabeta/CD19-depleted stem cell transplant. These receptors all stem from a girl aged 2 to 9 with congenital amegakaryocytic thrombocytopenia, due to receive a stem cell transplant.

The V and J genes are TRBV3-1 and TRBJ2-7; 14 bases match TRBD2. V gave up 2 bases and J gave up 5 bases; unmatched junction bases: 2. Germline CDR1 LGHDT, CDR2 YNNKEL (reference sequence). The CDR3 length is 15 residues. The CDR3 region is CASSQRLAGGDEQYF. CDR3 coding DNA: TGTGCCAGCAGCCAAAGACTAGCGGGAGGGGACGAGCAGTACTTC.

Many counts were recorded for this clonotype. J is TRBJ2-1 and V is TRBV5-1; 11 bases are shared with TRBD2. The length of the CDR3 is 15 residues. Germline V gene lookup returns CDR1 SGHRS and CDR2 YFSETQ. Trimming at V came to 4 bases and at J to 5 bases, leaving 5 bases not matched to a gene. This chain's CDR3 is CASSQMTSGNNEQFF. CDR3 DNA sequence: TGCGCCAGCAGCCAAATGACTAGCGGGAACAATGAGCAGTTCTTC.

In this sample, this clonotype turned up many times. The chain joins TRBV7-2 to TRBJ2-3; possible D gene TRBD1, 6 bases. V lost 5 bases to trimming and J lost 6 bases, with 15 bases between them. Germline V gene lookup returns CDR1 SGHTA and CDR2 FQGNSA. This CDR3 has 14 residues. CDR3 in amino acids: CASSKRGRGDTQYF. Written as DNA, the CDR3 is TGTGCCAGCAGCAAAAGGGGGAGAGGGGATACGCAGTATTTT. Supplemented by reference TRBV7-2 and TRBJ2-3, the full variable domain reads GAGVSQSPSNKVTEKGKDVELRCDPISGHTALYWYRQSLGQGLEFLIYFQGNSAPDKSGLPSDRFSAERTGGSVSTLTIQRTQQEDSAVYLCASSKRGRGDTQYFGPGTRLTVL.

On this clonotype: This could be a read error, since a much larger clone is one nucleotide away. The J gene is TRBJ2-7, the V gene TRBV20-1, with 7 bases matching TRBD2. The CDR3 contains 14 residues. Germline-derived CDR1 and CDR2 are DFQATT and SNEGSKA (reference sequence). The J segment lost 2 bases and the V segment lost 2 bases, leaving 6 bases of the junction unmatched. The CDR3 spells CSARFGLDPYEQYF. In DNA, the CDR3 is TGCAGTGCTAGATTTGGACTAGACCCCTACGAGCAGTACTTC.

This clonotype was seen at least ten times. The chain carries TRBV18 and TRBJ1-5; D is ambiguous. CDR3 length: 14 residues. CDR1 and CDR2 from the germline V gene are KGHSH and LQKENI. V lost 2 bases, J lost 2 bases, and 7 bases lay in between. This CDR3 reads CASSPMGGNQPQHF. The CDR3 bases are TGTGCCAGCTCACCAATGGGAGGCAATCAGCCCCAGCATTTT.

The rearrangement uses TRBV12-3 or TRBV12-4 and TRBJ2-7, with D unclear. Between the trimmed V and J ends, which lost 4 bases and 6 bases, there was a span of 19 bases. The CDR3 is 15 amino acids. In nucleotides, the CDR3 is TGTGCCAGCAGTTCATACCGGGCCTTGGGCTCCGAGCAGTACTTC. Its translation is CASSSYRALGSEQYF.

Regarding this clonotype: This clone may be a read error of a much larger clone one base away. This rearrangement joins TRBV27 to TRBJ2-7, with 14 bases fitting TRBD2. The CDR3 sequence is 16 residues long. CDR1 and CDR2 from the germline V gene are MNHEY and SMNVEV (reference sequence). The CDR3 DNA sequence: TGTGCCAGCAGTTTAGGACTAGCGGGGGGATCCTACGAGCTGTACTTC. The encoded protein is CASSLGLAGGSYELYF.

This clonotype was counted at least ten times. The rearrangement joins TRBV12-3 or TRBV12-4 to TRBJ1-5; D ambiguous. There are 14 residues in the CDR3. V lost 7 bases, J lost 2 bases, and 12 bases lay in between. CDR3 in amino acids: CASTMGFGNQPQHF. The CDR3 nucleotides read TGTGCCAGCACGATGGGGTTCGGCAATCAGCCCCAGCATTTT.

This chain connects TRBV21-1 to TRBJ1-1; TRBD1 is the table's D call, not checked against the DNA. TRBV21-1 is a pseudogene segment. The CDR3 contains 16 residues. This chain's CDR3 is CASSKEGRQGNTEAFF. CDR3 nucleotides: TGTGCCAGCAGCAAAGAAGGCCGACAGGGGAACACTGAAGCTTTCTTT.

The genes are TRBV27 and TRBJ2-6; 7 bases line up with TRBD1. The trim removed 4 bases at V and 2 bases at J, leaving 20 bases unmatched. CDR1 MNHEY and CDR2 SMNVEV come from the germline V gene (reference sequence). This CDR3 has 21 amino acids. The CDR3 spells CASSCLTGSDVCTTGANVLTF. The CDR3 DNA sequence: TGTGCCAGCAGTTGCCTGACAGGGTCAGATGTCTGCACAACTGGGGCCAACGTCCTGACTTTC.

This clonotype was counted at least ten times. V gene TRBV6-1 combines with J gene TRBJ2-1; 7 nucleotides agree with TRBD2. The CDR3 covers 14 residues. Trimming removed 2 bases from V and 8 bases from J; junction bases left unmatched: 6. The V gene's germline CDR1 is MNHNS and CDR2 SASEGT. DNA of the CDR3: TGTGCCAGCAGTGAAAAACTAGCGCGCGATGAGCAGTTCTTC. Encoded protein: CASSEKLARDEQFF.

The chain uses TRBV11-1 and TRBJ2-5; 15 bases line up with TRBD2. Trimming took 4 bases from V and 0 from J; bases not matched to a gene: 9. The CDR3 length is 19 residues. Germline V gives CDR1 SGHAT, CDR2 FQDESV (reference sequence). The CDR3 nucleotides are TGTGCCAGCAGCTCTCCCCGGACTAGCGGGAGGGTGAACCAAGAGACCCAGTACTTC. It is translated as CASSSPRTSGRVNQETQYF.

This clonotype was seen only a few times. The V call is TRBV11-2, the J call TRBJ2-2; D may be TRBD2 (6 bases). V was cut by 0 bases and J by 0 bases, with 14 bases left in between. The CDR3 sequence is 18 residues long. The V gene's germline CDR1 is SGHAT and CDR2 FQNNGV. This CDR3 is CASSLENYGGANTGELFF. DNA for the CDR3: TGTGCCAGCAGCTTAGAAAATTACGGCGGGGCGAACACCGGGGAGCTGTTTTTT. The variable domain in full, with the rest retrieved from reference TRBV11-2 and TRBJ2-2, is EAGVAQSPRYKIIEKRQSVAFWCNPISGHATLYWYQQILGQGPKLLIQFQNNGVVDDSQLPKDRFSAERLKGVDSTLKIQPAKLEDSAVYLCASSLENYGGANTGELFFGEGSRLTVL.